These T cell receptor beta chains were read from a single sample in a study of human T cells and chemical hapten exposure. In TCRdb, the RACE reads were re-called with MiXCR into one record per CDR3 protein. This table holds around 120,000 distinct CDR3 sequences, approximately 13% found once. The sample consisted of whole blood, taken in connection with sensitization to the hapten diphenylcyclopropenone (DPC). The receptor set was obtained from a man aged 18 to 29 with alopecia areata. Some clones in this sample may be carry-over from other donors' samples. The CDR3 runs from the conserved cysteine through the conserved F or W.

TRBV29-1,TRBJ1-1,CSVEDRARGLTEAFF
TRBV6-4,TRBJ1-1,CASSEWRGTEAFF
TRBV7-6,TRBJ2-7,CASSSDPSGGFYEQYF
TRBV29-1,TRBJ2-3,CSVEGGAVDTQYF
TRBV6-5,TRBJ2-7,CASSVPGQGPEQYF
TRBV7-8,TRBJ1-5,CASSLLAGPGLGQPQHF
TRBV9,TRBJ2-3,CASSVRGTDTQYF
TRBV12-3/TRBV12-4,TRBJ2-2,CASSLKLSGELFF
TRBV6-6,TRBJ1-1,CASSYSPWRTEAFF
TRBV7-2,TRBJ2-5,CASSPTGIGETQYF